This T cell receptor (beta chain) comes out of a study of blood T cell repertoires in COVID-19. Clinical history as reported by participants underpinned cohort assignment. There are 13 residues in the CDR3. The ends were cut back, 3 bases at V and 3 bases at J, with 9 bases in the middle. Germline CDR1 reads KGHSH; CDR2 reads LQKENI. Measured with immunoSEQ multiplex PCR; TCRdb has only the in-frame clones, and not every one. The sample includes approximately 220,000 clones, 85% to 90% of them seen just once. J is TRBJ2-7 and V is TRBV18, with a possible D match to TRBD2 (5 bases). The sample consisted of PBMCs or T cells enriched from blood (not recorded which). The source of this sequence is a man between 25 and 39 years old who had been exposed to COVID-19. This CDR3 is CASSPDGLYEQYF. The DNA of the CDR3 is TGTGCCAGCTCACCGGACGGACTCTACGAGCAGTACTTC.